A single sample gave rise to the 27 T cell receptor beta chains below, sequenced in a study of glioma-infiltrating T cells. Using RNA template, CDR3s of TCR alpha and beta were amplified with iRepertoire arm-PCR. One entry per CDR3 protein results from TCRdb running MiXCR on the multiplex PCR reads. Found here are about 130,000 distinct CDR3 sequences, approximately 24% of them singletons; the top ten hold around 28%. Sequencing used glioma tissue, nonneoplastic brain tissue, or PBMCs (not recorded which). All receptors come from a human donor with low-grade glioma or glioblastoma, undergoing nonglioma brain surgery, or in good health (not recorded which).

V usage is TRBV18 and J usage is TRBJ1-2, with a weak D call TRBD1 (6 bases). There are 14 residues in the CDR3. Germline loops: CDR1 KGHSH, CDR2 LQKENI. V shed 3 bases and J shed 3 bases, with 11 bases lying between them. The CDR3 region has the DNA TGTGCCAGCTCACCCCAGGGGCGGGACTATGGCTACACCTTC. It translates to CASSPQGRDYGYTF.

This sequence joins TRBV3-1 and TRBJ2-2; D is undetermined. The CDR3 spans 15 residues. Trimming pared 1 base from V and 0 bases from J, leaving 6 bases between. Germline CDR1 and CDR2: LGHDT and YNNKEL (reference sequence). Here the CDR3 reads CASSQGVTNTGELFF. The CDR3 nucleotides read TGTGCCAGCAGCCAAGGGGTTACGAACACCGGGGAGCTGTTTTTT.

CDR3: CASSQDSYGWGNGYTF. Written as DNA, the CDR3 is TGTGCCAGCAGCCAAGATTCTTATGGGTGGGGGAATGGCTACACCTTC. The chain recombines TRBV14 with TRBJ1-2, with D possibly being TRBD1 (5 bases). Between the trimmed V and J ends, which lost 0 bases and 6 bases, there was a span of 17 bases. The CDR3 consists of 16 residues. Germline CDR1 SGHDN, CDR2 FVKESK.

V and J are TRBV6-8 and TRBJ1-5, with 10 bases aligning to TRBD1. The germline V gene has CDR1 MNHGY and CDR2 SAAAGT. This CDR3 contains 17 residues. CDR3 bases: TGTACCGGCACCCGGACAGGGGGTGGTACTAGCAATCAGCCCCAGCATTTT. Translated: CTGTRTGGGTSNQPQHF.

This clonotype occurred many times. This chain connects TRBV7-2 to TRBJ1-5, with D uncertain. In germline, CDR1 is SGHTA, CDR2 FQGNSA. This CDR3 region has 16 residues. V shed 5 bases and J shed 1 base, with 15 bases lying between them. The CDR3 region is CASSRRQSSSNQPQHF. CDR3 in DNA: TGTGCCAGCAGCCGCAGACAATCCAGCAGCAATCAGCCCCAGCATTTT.

The DNA of the CDR3 is TGTGCCAGCAGCTTTTCGCCGGGACTAGCGGGGGGCCCAGATACGCAGTATTTT. This gives the protein CASSFSPGLAGGPDTQYF. The chain combines TRBV7-9 with TRBJ2-3; 15 nucleotides line up with TRBD2. The germline gives CDR1 SEHNR, CDR2 FQNEAQ (reference sequence). The CDR3 is 18 amino acids. Unmatched junction bases numbered 8, after V lost 3 bases and J lost 4 bases. Drawing the rest from reference TRBV7-9 and TRBJ2-3, the complete variable domain is DTGVSQNPRHKITKRGQNVTFRCDPISEHNRLYWYRQTLGQGPEFLTYFQNEAQLEKSRLLSDRFSAERPKGSFSTLEIQRTEQGDSAMYLCASSFSPGLAGGPDTQYFGPGTRLTVL.

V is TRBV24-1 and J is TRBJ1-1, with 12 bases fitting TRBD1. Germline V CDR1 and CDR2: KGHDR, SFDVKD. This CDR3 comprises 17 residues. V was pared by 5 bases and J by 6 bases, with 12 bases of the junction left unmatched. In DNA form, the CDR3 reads TGTGCCACCAGTGCCCCCGGGACAGGGGGCGGTAGGGCTGAAGCTTTCTTT. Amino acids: CATSAPGTGGGRAEAFF.

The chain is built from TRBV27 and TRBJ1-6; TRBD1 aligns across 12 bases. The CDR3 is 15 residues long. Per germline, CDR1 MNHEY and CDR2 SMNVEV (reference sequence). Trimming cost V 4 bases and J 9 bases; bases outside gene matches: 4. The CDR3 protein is CASSSRGQGASPLHF. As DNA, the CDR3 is TGTGCCAGCAGTTCCCGGGGACAGGGGGCTTCACCCCTCCACTTT.

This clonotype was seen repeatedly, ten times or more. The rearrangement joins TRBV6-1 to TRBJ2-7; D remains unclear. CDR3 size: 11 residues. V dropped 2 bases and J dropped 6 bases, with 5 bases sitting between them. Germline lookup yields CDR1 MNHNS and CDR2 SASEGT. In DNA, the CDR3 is TGTGCCAGCAGTGAATTTCGCGAGCAGTACGTC. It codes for CASSEFREQYV.

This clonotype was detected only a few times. The CDR3 bases are TGTGCCAGCAGCCTGCGACAGCTCCAAGAGACCCAGTACTTC. It encodes CASSLRQLQETQYF. V and J are TRBV7-8 and TRBJ2-5, with D possibly being TRBD1 (5 bases). Per germline, CDR1 SGHVS and CDR2 FQNEAQ. V lost 5 bases, J lost 1 base, and 11 bases lay in between. This CDR3 is 14 amino acids long. The full variable domain, in which reference TRBV7-8 and TRBJ2-5 provide the parts outside the CDR3, is GAGVSQSPRYKVAKRGQDVALRCDPISGHVSLFWYQQALGQGPEFLTYFQNEAQLDKSGLPSDRFFAERPEGSVSTLKIQRTQQEDSAVYLCASSLRQLQETQYFGPGTRLLVL.

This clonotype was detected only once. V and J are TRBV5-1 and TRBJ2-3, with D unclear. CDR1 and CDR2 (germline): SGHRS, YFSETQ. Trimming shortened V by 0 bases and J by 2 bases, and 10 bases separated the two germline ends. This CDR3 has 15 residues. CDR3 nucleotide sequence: TGCGCCAGCAGCTTGGGGGTCTATATCACAGATACGCAGTATTTT. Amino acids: CASSLGVYITDTQYF.

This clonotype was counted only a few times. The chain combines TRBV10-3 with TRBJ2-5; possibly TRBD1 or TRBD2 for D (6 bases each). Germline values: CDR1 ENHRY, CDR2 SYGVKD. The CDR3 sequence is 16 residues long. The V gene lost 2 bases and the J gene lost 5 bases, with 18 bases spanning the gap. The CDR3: CAISEPRPGADETQYF. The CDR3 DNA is TGTGCCATCAGTGAGCCTCGACCGGGGGCGGACGAGACCCAGTACTTC.

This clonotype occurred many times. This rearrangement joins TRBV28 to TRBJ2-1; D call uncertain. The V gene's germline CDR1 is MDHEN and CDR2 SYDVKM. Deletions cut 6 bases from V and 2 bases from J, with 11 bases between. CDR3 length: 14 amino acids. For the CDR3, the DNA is TGTGCCAGCAGCCCTCCCCTTCCCTACAATGAGCAGTTCTTC. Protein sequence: CASSPPLPYNEQFF. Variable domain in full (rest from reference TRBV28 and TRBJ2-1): DVKVTQSSRYLVKRTGEKVFLECVQDMDHENMFWYRQDPGLGLRLIYFSYDVKMKEKGDIPEGYSVSREKKERFSLILESASTNQTSMYLCASSPPLPYNEQFFGPGTRLTVL.

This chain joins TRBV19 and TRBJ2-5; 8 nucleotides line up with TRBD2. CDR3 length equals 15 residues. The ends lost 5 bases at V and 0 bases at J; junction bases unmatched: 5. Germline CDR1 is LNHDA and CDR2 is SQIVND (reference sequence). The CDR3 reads CASSLRGAYQETQYF. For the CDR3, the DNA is TGTGCCAGTAGTCTGCGGGGGGCCTACCAAGAGACCCAGTACTTC.

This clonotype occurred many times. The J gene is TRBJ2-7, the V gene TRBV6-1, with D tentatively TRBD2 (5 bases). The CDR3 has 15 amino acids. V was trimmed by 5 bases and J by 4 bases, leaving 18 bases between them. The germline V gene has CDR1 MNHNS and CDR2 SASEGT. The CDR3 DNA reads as TGTGCCAGCAGTTCCGAGGGAGCGAAAGGTTACGAGCAGTACGTC. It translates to CASSSEGAKGYEQYV.

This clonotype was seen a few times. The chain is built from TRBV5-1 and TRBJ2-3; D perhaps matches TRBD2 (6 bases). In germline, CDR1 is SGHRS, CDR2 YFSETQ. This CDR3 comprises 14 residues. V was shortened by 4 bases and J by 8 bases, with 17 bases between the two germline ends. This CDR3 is CASSNGTWQGTQYF. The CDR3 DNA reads TGCGCCAGCAGCAACGGGACTTGGCAGGGTACGCAGTATTTT.

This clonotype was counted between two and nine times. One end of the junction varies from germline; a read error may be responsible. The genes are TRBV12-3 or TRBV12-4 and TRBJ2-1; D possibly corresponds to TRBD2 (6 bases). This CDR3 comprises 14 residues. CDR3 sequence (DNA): TGTGCCAGCAGGTTAGCGGACCCCTACAATGAGCAGTTCTTC. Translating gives CASRLADPYNEQFF.

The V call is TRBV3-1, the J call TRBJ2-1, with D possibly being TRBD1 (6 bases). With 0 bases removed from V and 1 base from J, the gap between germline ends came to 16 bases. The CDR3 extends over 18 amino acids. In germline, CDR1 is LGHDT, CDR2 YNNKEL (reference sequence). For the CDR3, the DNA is TGTGCCAGCAGCCAAGATCATTCCACAGGGCTTTCCTACAATGAGCAGTTCTTC. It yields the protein CASSQDHSTGLSYNEQFF.

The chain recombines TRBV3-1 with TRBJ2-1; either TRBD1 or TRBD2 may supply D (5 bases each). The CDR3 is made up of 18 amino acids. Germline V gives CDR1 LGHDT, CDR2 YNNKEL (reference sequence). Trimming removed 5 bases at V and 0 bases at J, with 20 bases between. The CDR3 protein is CASSTHWGVASSYNEQFF. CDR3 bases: TGTGCCAGCAGCACCCATTGGGGCGTAGCGAGCTCCTACAATGAGCAGTTCTTC.

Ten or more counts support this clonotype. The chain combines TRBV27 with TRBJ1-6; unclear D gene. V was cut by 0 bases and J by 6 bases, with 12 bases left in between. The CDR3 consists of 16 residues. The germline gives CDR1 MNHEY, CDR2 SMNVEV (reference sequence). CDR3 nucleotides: TGTGCCAGCAGTTTATCGGGTATTCCGGGTAATTCACCCCTCCACTTT. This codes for CASSLSGIPGNSPLHF.

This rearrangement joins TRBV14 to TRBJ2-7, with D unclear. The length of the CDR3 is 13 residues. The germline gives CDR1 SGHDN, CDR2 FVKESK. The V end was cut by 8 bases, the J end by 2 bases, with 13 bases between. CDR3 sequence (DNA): TGTGCCAGCGTGAGAGGCCTGCCCTACGAGCAGTACGTC. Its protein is CASVRGLPYEQYV.

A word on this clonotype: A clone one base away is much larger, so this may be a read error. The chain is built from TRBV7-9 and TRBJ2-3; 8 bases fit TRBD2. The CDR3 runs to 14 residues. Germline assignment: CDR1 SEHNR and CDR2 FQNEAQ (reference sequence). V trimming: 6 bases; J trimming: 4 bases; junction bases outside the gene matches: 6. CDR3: CASSVAGKADTQYF. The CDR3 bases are TGTGCCAGCAGTGTAGCGGGGAAGGCAGATACGCAGTATTTT. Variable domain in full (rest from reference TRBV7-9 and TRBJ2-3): DTGVSQNPRHKITKRGQNVTFRCDPISEHNRLYWYRQTLGQGPEFLTYFQNEAQLEKSRLLSDRFSAERPKGSFSTLEIQRTEQGDSAMYLCASSVAGKADTQYFGPGTRLTVL.

The CDR3 DNA is TGTGCCAGCAGCTTAGGGAGCTCCTATAATTCACCCCTCCACTTT. Its translation is CASSLGSSYNSPLHF. V and J are TRBV7-3 and TRBJ1-6; D unresolved. This CDR3 region has 15 residues. Germline CDR1 and CDR2: SGHTA and FQGTGA. Trimming took 2 bases from V and 0 from J, leaving 5 bases between them.

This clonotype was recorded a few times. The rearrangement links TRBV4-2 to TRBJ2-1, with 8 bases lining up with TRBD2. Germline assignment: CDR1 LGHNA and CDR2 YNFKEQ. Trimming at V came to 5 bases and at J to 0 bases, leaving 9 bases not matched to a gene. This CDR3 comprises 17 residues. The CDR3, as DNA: TGTGCCAGCAGCTCTGTAGCGGGGACAAGCTCCTACAATGAGCAGTTCTTC. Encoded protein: CASSSVAGTSSYNEQFF.

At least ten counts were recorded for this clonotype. This CDR3 reads CASRVGLGGETQYF. CDR3 nucleotide sequence: TGTGCCAGCCGCGTGGGGCTGGGGGGAGAGACCCAGTACTTC. V usage is TRBV6-1 and J usage is TRBJ2-5, with D possibly being TRBD2 (6 bases). The CDR3 is 14 residues long. Germline lookup yields CDR1 MNHNS and CDR2 SASEGT. V was trimmed by 8 bases and J by 4 bases, leaving 17 bases between them.

The CDR3 DNA reads TGTGCCAGCAGCTCCCAAGGGGAGACCCAGTACTTC. Its translation: CASSSQGETQYF. The rearrangement links TRBV13 to TRBJ2-5, with D unresolved. From germline, CDR1 is PRHDT and CDR2 FYEKMQ (reference sequence). This CDR3 contains 12 residues. V lost 4 bases and J lost 5, with 8 bases in between.

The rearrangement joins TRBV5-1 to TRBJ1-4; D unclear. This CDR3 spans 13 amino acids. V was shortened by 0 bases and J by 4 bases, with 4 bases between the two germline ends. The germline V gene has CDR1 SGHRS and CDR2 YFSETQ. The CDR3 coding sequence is TGCGCCAGCAGCTTGGACCTTAATGAAAAACTGTTTTTT. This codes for CASSLDLNEKLFF.